The rows below give T cell receptor beta chains drawn from one sample of a study of CD8+CD57+ T cells in acquired aplastic anemia. From the reads, TCRdb called clonotypes with MiXCR, one entry per CDR3 protein. The sample carries some 42,000 distinct CDR3 sequences, about 65% recorded once. The source material was sorted CD4+, CD8+, or CD8+CD57+ T cells (not recorded which) from PBMCs. Receptors originate from a human donor in good health, serving as a control. Both conserved end residues are part of each CDR3. D genes are given only for firm matches. For some rows the clone size is stated as once, few or many, or as a class when expanded; others skip it.

CDR3: CASSSQDTQYF; DNA: TGCGCCAGCAGCTCACAAGATACGCAGTATTTT; D: -; V: TRBV5-1; J: TRBJ2-3; size: few
CDR3: CSARDPRSLSTDTQYF; DNA: TGCAGTGCTAGAGATCCAAGATCCCTCTCCACAGATACGCAGTATTTT; D: -; V: TRBV20-1; J: TRBJ2-3; size: -
CDR3: CAISPTGVTGANVLTF; DNA: TGTGCCATCAGCCCGACAGGGGTAACCGGGGCCAACGTCCTGACTTTC; D: TRBD1; V: TRBV10-3; J: TRBJ2-6; size: -
CDR3: CASSQDSPITQYF; DNA: TGCGCCAGCAGCCAAGACAGCCCGATTACGCAGTATTTT; D: -; V: TRBV4-1; J: TRBJ2-3; size: -
CDR3: CASSEANVNEQFF; DNA: TGTGCCAGCAGTGAGGCAAACGTCAATGAGCAGTTCTTC; D: -; V: TRBV2; J: TRBJ2-1; size: many
CDR3: CASSATAGEGTDTQYF; DNA: TGTGCCAGCAGTGCCACCGCAGGGGAGGGAACAGATACGCAGTATTTT; D: -; V: TRBV2; J: TRBJ2-3; size: many
CDR3: CASSPSAYEQYF; DNA: TGTGCCAGCAGTCCCTCAGCCTACGAGCAGTACTTC; D: -; V: TRBV27; J: TRBJ2-7; size: -
CDR3: CASSRGVRDQPQHF; DNA: TGTGCCAGCAGTAGGGGGGTCAGAGATCAGCCCCAGCATTTT; D: -; V: TRBV10-3; J: TRBJ1-5; size: -
CDR3: CASSRRGGWGEQFF; DNA: TGTGCCAGTAGTAGGAGGGGTGGATGGGGTGAGCAGTTCTTC; D: -; V: TRBV19; J: TRBJ2-1; size: large
CDR3: CASGAGGPYEQYF; DNA: TGTGCCAGCGGGGCGGGGGGGCCTTACGAGCAGTACTTC; D: TRBD2; V: TRBV6-1; J: TRBJ2-7; size: -
CDR3: CAISESNTRSSDYEQYF; DNA: TGTGCCATCAGTGAGTCGAATACCAGGAGTTCGGACTACGAGCAGTACTTC; D: -; V: TRBV10-3; J: TRBJ2-7; size: -
CDR3: CASSVGTPPGSYEQYF; DNA: TGTGCCAGTAGCGTAGGGACTCCACCGGGCTCCTACGAGCAGTACTTC; D: -; V: TRBV19; J: TRBJ2-7; size: -
CDR3: CASSLAGELFF; DNA: TGTGCCAGCAGCTTAGCTGGGGAGCTGTTTTTT; D: -; V: TRBV7-2; J: TRBJ2-2; size: -
CDR3: CASSLGFDNSPLHF; DNA: TGTGCCAGCAGTCTCGGATTTGACAATTCACCCCTCCACTTT; D: -; V: TRBV6-1; J: TRBJ1-6; size: -
CDR3: CASSEPSGQGDGGYTF; DNA: TGTGCCAGCAGTGAACCCTCCGGACAGGGGGATGGTGGCTACACCTTC; D: TRBD1; V: TRBV11-2; J: TRBJ1-2; size: -
CDR3: CASSEGTGKTQYF; DNA: TGCGCCAGCAGTGAGGGGACAGGGAAGACCCAGTACTTC; D: TRBD1; V: TRBV10-1; J: TRBJ2-5; size: -
CDR3: CASILGGLFPGEQFF; DNA: TGTGCCAGCATCTTGGGGGGACTATTTCCCGGTGAGCAGTTCTTC; D: TRBD2; V: TRBV12-3/TRBV12-4; J: TRBJ2-1; size: many
CDR3: CASSDGTGGDQPQHF; DNA: TGTGCCAGCAGTGATGGGACAGGAGGGGATCAGCCCCAGCATTTT; D: TRBD1; V: TRBV6-1; J: TRBJ1-5; size: many
CDR3: CSVEVIGQGWTEAFF; DNA: TGCAGCGTTGAAGTGATCGGGCAGGGGTGGACTGAAGCTTTCTTT; D: -; V: TRBV29-1; J: TRBJ1-1; size: -
CDR3: CASRGREYEQYF; DNA: TGTGCCAGCAGGGGACGGGAATACGAGCAGTACTTC; D: -; V: TRBV25-1; J: TRBJ2-7; size: -
CDR3: CASSQAAGAGEKLFF; DNA: TGCGCCAGCAGCCAAGCCGCGGGGGCTGGGGAAAAACTGTTTTTT; D: -; V: TRBV4-1; J: TRBJ1-4; size: many
CDR3: CASSIGGPGNQPQHF; DNA: TGTGCCAGTAGTATTGGGGGGCCCGGCAATCAGCCCCAGCATTTT; D: -; V: TRBV19; J: TRBJ1-5; size: -
CDR3: CAISEIQGDEQYF; DNA: TGTGCCATCAGTGAGATCCAGGGGGACGAGCAGTACTTC; D: TRBD1; V: TRBV10-3; J: TRBJ2-7; size: -
CDR3: CSAQTLGAHSYEQYF; DNA: TGCAGTGCCCAGACCCTCGGAGCGCACTCCTACGAGCAGTACTTC; D: -; V: TRBV20-1; J: TRBJ2-7; size: -
CDR3: CASSLTGDYGYTF; DNA: TGTGCCAGCAGCTTAACAGGGGATTATGGCTACACCTTC; D: TRBD1; V: TRBV7-9; J: TRBJ1-2; size: few
CDR3: CASSIEGGNSPLHF; DNA: TGTGCCAGTAGTATTGAAGGTGGTAATTCACCCCTCCACTTT; D: -; V: TRBV19; J: TRBJ1-6; size: once
CDR3: CASTPTGGYNEQSF; DNA: TGTGCCAGTACCCCGACAGGGGGGTACAATGAGCAGTCCTTC; D: TRBD1; V: TRBV19; J: TRBJ2-1; size: -
CDR3: CASSHADEQYF; DNA: TGTGCCAGCAGCCACGCAGACGAGCAGTACTTC; D: -; V: TRBV14; J: TRBJ2-7; size: -
CDR3: CASSSEGLAGGGTDTQYF; DNA: TGTGCCAGCAGCTCAGAAGGACTAGCGGGGGGCGGGACAGATACGCAGTATTTT; D: TRBD2; V: TRBV7-1; J: TRBJ2-3; size: -
CDR3: CATAMNGLAGKSYQETQYF; DNA: TGTGCCACCGCCATGAATGGACTAGCGGGAAAGTCGTACCAAGAGACCCAGTACTTC; D: TRBD2; V: TRBV15; J: TRBJ2-5; size: -
CDR3: CASSSSWTGAFF; DNA: TGTGCCAGCAGCTCTTCGTGGACAGGGGCTTTCTTT; D: TRBD1; V: TRBV7-2; J: TRBJ1-1; size: -
CDR3: CASSVPGQNNSPLHF; DNA: TGTGCCAGTAGTGTCCCGGGGCAGAATAATTCACCCCTCCACTTT; D: -; V: TRBV19; J: TRBJ1-6; size: -
CDR3: CATSRDSATSYEQYF; DNA: TGTGCCACCAGCAGAGATTCAGCGACATCCTACGAGCAGTACTTC; D: -; V: TRBV15; J: TRBJ2-7; size: -
CDR3: CATSKGQGSGVDTQYF; DNA: TGTGCCACCAGCAAAGGACAGGGGTCAGGAGTAGATACGCAGTATTTT; D: TRBD1; V: TRBV15; J: TRBJ2-3; size: -
CDR3: CAISDVNQETQYF; DNA: TGTGCCATCAGTGACGTAAACCAAGAGACCCAGTACTTC; D: -; V: TRBV10-3; J: TRBJ2-5; size: -
CDR3: CASSDGVLNYGYTF; DNA: TGTGCCAGCAGTGACGGGGTGCTTAACTATGGCTACACCTTC; D: -; V: TRBV2; J: TRBJ1-2; size: few
CDR3: CASSEQGALTFEAFF; DNA: TGTGCCAGCAGTGAACAGGGGGCGCTTACATTTGAAGCTTTCTTT; D: TRBD1; V: TRBV6-2/TRBV6-3; J: TRBJ1-1; size: many
CDR3: CSASRYDGYEQYF; DNA: TGCAGTGCTAGTCGATACGACGGCTACGAGCAGTACTTC; D: -; V: TRBV20-1; J: TRBJ2-7; size: -
CDR3: CASSAFRNSPLHF; DNA: TGTGCCAGCAGTGCCTTCCGTAATTCACCCCTCCACTTT; D: -; V: TRBV2; J: TRBJ1-6; size: -
CDR3: CASSYTQSLSTEASF; DNA: TGTGCCAGTAGCTACACACAGAGCCTGAGCACTGAAGCTTCCTTT; D: -; V: TRBV19; J: TRBJ1-1; size: few
CDR3: CSVQNDREEQYF; DNA: TGCAGCGTTCAGAACGACAGGGAAGAGCAGTACTTC; D: TRBD1; V: TRBV29-1; J: TRBJ2-7; size: -
CDR3: CASSEYRTGSDTIYF; DNA: TGTGCCAGCAGTGAATATAGGACAGGGTCGGACACCATATATTTT; D: TRBD1; V: TRBV25-1; J: TRBJ1-3; size: once
CDR3: CASSQVGGNEKLFF; DNA: TGTGCCAGCAGCCAAGTAGGGGGGAACGAAAAACTGTTTTTT; D: -; V: TRBV4-2; J: TRBJ1-4; size: -
CDR3: CASSIGGLDSYEQYF; DNA: TGTGCCAGTAGTATAGGTGGACTAGACTCCTACGAGCAGTACTTC; D: TRBD2; V: TRBV19; J: TRBJ2-7; size: medium-sized
CDR3: CASSPQFNEQFF; DNA: TGTGCCAGCAGCCCGCAGTTCAATGAGCAGTTCTTC; D: -; V: TRBV7-9; J: TRBJ2-1; size: once
CDR3: CASRRGYTEAFF; DNA: TGTGCCAGCAGACGGGGGTACACTGAAGCTTTCTTT; D: -; V: TRBV25-1; J: TRBJ1-1; size: -